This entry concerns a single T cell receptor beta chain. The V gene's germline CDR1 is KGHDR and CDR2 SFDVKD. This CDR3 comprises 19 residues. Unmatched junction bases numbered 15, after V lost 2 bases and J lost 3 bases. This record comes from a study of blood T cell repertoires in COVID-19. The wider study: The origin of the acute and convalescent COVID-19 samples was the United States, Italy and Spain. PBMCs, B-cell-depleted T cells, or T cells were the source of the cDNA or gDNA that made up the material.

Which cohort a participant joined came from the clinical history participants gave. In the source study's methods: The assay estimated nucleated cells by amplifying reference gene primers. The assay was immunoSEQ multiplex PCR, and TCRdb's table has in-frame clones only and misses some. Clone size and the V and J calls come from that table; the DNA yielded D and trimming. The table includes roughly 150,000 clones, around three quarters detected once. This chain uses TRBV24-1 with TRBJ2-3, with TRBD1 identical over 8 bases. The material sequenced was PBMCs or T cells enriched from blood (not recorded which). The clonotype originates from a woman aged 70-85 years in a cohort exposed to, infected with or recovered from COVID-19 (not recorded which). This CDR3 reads CATSDSTWTGQFFTDTQYF. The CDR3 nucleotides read TGTGCCACCAGTGATTCTACCTGGACAGGGCAATTCTTTACAGATACGCAGTATTTT.